A single sample gave rise to the 4 T cell receptor beta chains below, sequenced in a study of blood T cell repertoires in COVID-19. Here immunoSEQ multiplex PCR was the method, and the copy in TCRdb shows in-frame clones only, minus some. The sample holds around 71,000 clones, around 85% seen once. Sequencing used peripheral blood. The receptors were gathered from a man aged 65 to 79 with acute or convalescent COVID-19.

In its sample, this clone was seen many times. The rearrangement joins TRBV9 to TRBJ2-3; D not certain. Between the trimmed V and J ends, which lost 4 bases and 9 bases, there was a span of 21 bases. CDR1 and CDR2 (germline): SGDLS, YYNGEE. The CDR3 has 15 amino acids. CDR3 sequence reads: CASSKIGDSQGTQYF. In DNA, the CDR3 is TGTGCCAGCAGCAAAATCGGAGACTCCCAAGGCACGCAGTATTTT.

J is TRBJ1-5 and V is TRBV5-1, with D possibly TRBD1 on 6 matching bases. Per germline, CDR1 SGHRS and CDR2 YFSETQ. The CDR3 runs to 15 residues. The germline V and J ends were trimmed by 4 bases and 7 bases, with 18 bases remaining between them. CDR3 amino acids: CASSPTGSAEQPQHF. CDR3 sequence (DNA): TGCGCCAGCAGCCCTACAGGGTCCGCCGAACAGCCCCAGCATTTT.

V and J are TRBV27 and TRBJ2-3, with TRBD2 identical over 11 bases. From germline, CDR1 is MNHEY and CDR2 SMNVEV (reference sequence). This CDR3 spans 16 amino acids. V was pared by 5 bases and J by 0 bases, with 4 bases of the junction left unmatched. CDR3 region: CASSTASGRSTDTQYF. The CDR3 nucleotides are TGTGCCAGCAGTACAGCTAGCGGGAGGAGCACAGATACGCAGTATTTT.

V gene TRBV7-2 combines with J gene TRBJ2-3; possibly TRBD2 for D (5 bases). Germline CDR1 reads SGHTA; CDR2 reads FQGNSA. V shed 7 bases and J shed 0 bases, with 11 bases lying between them. The CDR3 totals 14 residues. The CDR3: CASTTRGSTDTQYF. The CDR3 DNA follows: TGTGCCAGCACAACCCGGGGAAGCACAGATACGCAGTATTTT.